Listed here are 23 T cell receptor beta chains from one sample, sequenced in a study of T cells in Graves' hyperthyroidism and ophthalmopathy. RNA transcripts served as the template for amplifying TCR beta CDR3 regions. An initial round of RT-PCR targeting the TCR CDR3 relied on the HTBI primer set. TCRdb re-derived calls from the multiplex PCR reads in MiXCR, one entry per CDR3 protein. The sample lists 550,000 to 600,000 distinct CDR3 sequences; roughly 50% were seen once. The sequencing sample was made of peripheral blood or thyroid tissue (not recorded which). These receptor sequences come from an adult woman with Graves' disease, either hyperthyroidism or ophthalmopathy (not recorded which).

A single count supports this clonotype. The J gene is TRBJ2-2, the V gene TRBV20-1; D unclear. Germline CDR1 is DFQATT and CDR2 is SNEGSKA (reference sequence). V lost 2 bases and J 2 bases, leaving 9 bases between the germline ends. The length of the CDR3 is 14 residues. CDR3 nucleotide sequence: TGCAGTGCTAGACTGGCCTATAACACCGGGGAGCTGTTTTTT. This translates into CSARLAYNTGELFF.

This clonotype was observed at least ten times. The CDR3: CASSAGLRTYEQYF. In nucleotides, the CDR3 is TGCGCCAGCAGCGCGGGACTTCGAACCTACGAGCAGTACTTC. This chain joins TRBV5-1 and TRBJ2-7; tentatively, D is TRBD2 (6 bases). The CDR3 sequence is 14 residues long. With 4 bases removed from V and 2 bases from J, the gap between germline ends came to 13 bases. Germline V gene sequence: CDR1 SGHRS, CDR2 YFSETQ.

This clonotype was seen at least ten times. The chain joins TRBV11-2 to TRBJ2-7, with 11 bases lining up with TRBD2. Losses at the gene ends were 3 bases for V and 1 base for J; bases not matched to a gene: 8. The CDR3 has 17 amino acids. CDR1 SGHAT and CDR2 FQNNGV come from the germline V gene. CDR3 in amino acids: CASSFGVAGGYSYEQYF. In DNA, the CDR3 is TGTGCCAGCAGCTTTGGGGTAGCGGGAGGGTATTCCTACGAGCAGTACTTC.

This chain uses TRBV9 with TRBJ1-1, with TRBD1 matching 10 bases. This CDR3 comprises 15 residues. V gave up 0 bases and J gave up 4 bases; unmatched junction bases: 3. From germline, CDR1 is SGDLS and CDR2 YYNGEE. This CDR3 is CASSVEGQGSTEAFF. The CDR3 coding sequence is TGTGCCAGCAGCGTAGAGGGACAGGGGAGCACTGAAGCTTTCTTT.

With regard to this clonotype: The CDR3 does not end in the conserved phenylalanine or tryptophan, so this is likely a read error. V gene TRBV20-1 combines with J gene TRBJ2-5, with TRBD2 matching 10 bases. The germline V gene encodes CDR1 DFQATT and CDR2 SNEGSKA (reference sequence). CDR3 length equals 12 residues. Germline trimming cut 6 bases from V and 5 bases from J; bases unmatched to any gene: 3. CDR3 DNA sequence: TGCAGTGCCCCGACTAGCGGGGAGACCCAGTACTGC. Its protein is CSAPTSGETQYC.

V gene TRBV10-3 combines with J gene TRBJ1-6; possible D gene TRBD1, 5 bases. Trimming left V 6 bases short and J 9 bases short, with 12 bases between. The length of the CDR3 is 13 residues. Germline assignment: CDR1 ENHRY and CDR2 SYGVKD. The CDR3 nucleotides read TGTGCCATCAGGGCGGACATCGCTTCACCCCTCCACTTT. This encodes CAIRADIASPLHF.

The CDR3 reads CASIVGQAYTEAFF. The CDR3 DNA reads TGTGCCAGCATCGTAGGACAGGCCTACACTGAAGCTTTCTTT. The chain joins TRBV7-2 to TRBJ1-1, with 7 nucleotides matching TRBD1. This CDR3 has 14 amino acids. V was clipped by 7 bases and J by 3 bases; unmatched bases: 8. Germline CDR1 is SGHTA and CDR2 is FQGNSA.

This clonotype was counted between two and nine times. CDR3 nucleotides: TGTGCCAGCAGCCTTCGGACTAGCGGGAGGGACGCAGATACGCAGTATTTT. This gives the protein CASSLRTSGRDADTQYF. V gene TRBV7-8 combines with J gene TRBJ2-3, with 15 positions matching TRBD2. Germline assignment: CDR1 SGHVS and CDR2 FQNEAQ. CDR3 length: 17 residues. V shed 5 bases, J shed 4 bases, and the junction held 7 bases outside the gene matches.

This clonotype was counted ten times or more. Here the CDR3 reads CASSPAGSGRSNGELFF. The CDR3 coding sequence is TGCGCCAGCAGCCCGGCCGGAAGCGGGAGATCAAACGGGGAGCTGTTTTTT. The V and J genes are TRBV5-1 and TRBJ2-2, with 8 bases lining up with TRBD2. The junction had 15 bases not matched to a gene; V was cut back by 4 bases and J by 7 bases. Germline V lookup: CDR1 SGHRS, CDR2 YFSETQ. The CDR3 length is 17 residues.

This clonotype was counted at least ten times. The junction does not match germline at one end; this may be a read error. The chain links TRBV5-1 to TRBJ2-5; TRBD1 matches at 8 bases. The length of the CDR3 is 13 residues. The germline V gene encodes CDR1 SGHRS and CDR2 YFSETQ. The CDR3 DNA sequence: TGTGCCAGTAGTTCAGGGGGCGAAGAGACCCAGTACTTC. It is translated as CASSSGGEETQYF.

The table lists this clonotype with many counts. This chain links TRBV2 with TRBJ2-7, with D perhaps TRBD1 or TRBD2 (5 bases each). The germline V gene has CDR1 SNHLY and CDR2 FYNNEI. With 6 bases removed from V and 0 bases from J, the gap between germline ends came to 6 bases. The CDR3 extends over 12 amino acids. The DNA of the CDR3 is TGTGCCAGCAGGGGGGACTCCTACGAGCAGTACTTC. Protein product: CASRGDSYEQYF.

This clonotype was detected many times. The genes are TRBV7-3 and TRBJ1-1, with a possible D match to TRBD1 (6 bases). This CDR3 spans 14 amino acids. The V end lost 2 bases, the J end lost 1 base, and 8 bases lay between the germline ends. Per the germline V gene, CDR1 is SGHTA and CDR2 is FQGTGA. CDR3 nucleotides: TGTGCCAGCAGCTTAGGGACACAGAACACTGAAGCTTTCTTT. Residues: CASSLGTQNTEAFF.

A note on this clonotype: The conserved closing phenylalanine or tryptophan is absent in this CDR3, likely reflecting a read error. It is unclear where the CDR3 begins or ends on the DNA, so no DNA is shown, and the CDR3 is as TCRdb lists it. This chain uses TRBV9 with TRBJ2-7; the table's TRBD1 call for D was not verified on the DNA. Germline-derived CDR1 and CDR2 are SGDLS and YYNGEE. Counting both end residues, the CDR3 totals 13 amino acids. CDR3 protein: CASSPGYPYERYL.

CDR3 bases: TGTGCCAGCAGCGTTCTCGACAGGGGAGCTTCACCCCTCCACTTT. It translates to CASSVLDRGASPLHF. The rearrangement joins TRBV7-2 to TRBJ1-6; 8 nucleotides agree with TRBD1. The CDR3 length is 15 residues. After removal of 5 bases from V and 9 bases from J, the junction contained 9 bases not matched to a gene. CDR1 and CDR2 (germline): SGHTA, FQGNSA.

This clonotype is a singleton in its sample. The chain has TRBV29-1 and TRBJ2-5, with a possible D match to TRBD2 (5 bases). The CDR3 totals 16 residues. Trimming took 1 base from V and 5 from J, leaving 20 bases between them. CDR1 is SQVTM and CDR2 is ANQGSEA in the germline V gene. CDR3 sequence (DNA): TGCAGCGTTGAAGCCGGAACGGGGTCTGTGGTCGAGACCCAGTACTTC. Its translation is CSVEAGTGSVVETQYF.

This clonotype was observed a handful of times. The chain links TRBV2 to TRBJ1-2, with D possibly matching TRBD1 (6 bases). The CDR3 extends over 12 amino acids. Deletions cut 5 bases from V and 8 bases from J, with 12 bases between. Per the germline V gene, CDR1 is SNHLY and CDR2 is FYNNEI. Written as DNA, the CDR3 is TGTGCCAGCAGTCCCCAGGGGTTAGGCTACACCTTC. Protein product: CASSPQGLGYTF.

The gene calls are TRBV19 and TRBJ1-1; 8 bases are a match to TRBD1. CDR1 and CDR2 from the germline V gene are LNHDA and SQIVND (reference sequence). J gave up 6 bases and V 4 bases, and 7 bases lay outside the gene matches. This CDR3 contains 14 residues. This CDR3 is CASSREPQGAEAFF. The CDR3 DNA follows: TGTGCCAGTAGTAGAGAACCACAGGGGGCTGAAGCTTTCTTT.

Ten or more counts support this clonotype. The gene calls are TRBV20-1 and TRBJ2-6, with 10 positions matching TRBD1. The CDR3 loop spans 17 amino acids. V lost 6 bases, J lost 0 bases, and 8 bases stayed unmatched. Per the germline V gene, CDR1 is DFQATT and CDR2 is SNEGSKA (reference sequence). CDR3: CSASTGGISSGANVLTF. The CDR3 coding sequence is TGCAGTGCCTCGACAGGGGGCATCAGCTCTGGGGCCAACGTCCTGACTTTC.

The chain links TRBV7-8 to TRBJ2-1, with a tentative D call TRBD2 (6 bases). V was trimmed by 3 bases and J by 7 bases, leaving 13 bases between them. CDR1 is SGHVS, CDR2 FQNEAQ, per germline. The CDR3 totals 14 residues. The CDR3 nucleotides read TGTGCCAGCAGCTTCCAGCGGGCGAGGAATGAGCAGTTCTTC. Translation: CASSFQRARNEQFF.

This clonotype was found once. This sequence joins TRBV7-9 and TRBJ2-5, with 10 bases fitting TRBD2. The CDR3 loop spans 17 amino acids. Looked up from germline, CDR1 is SEHNR and CDR2 is FQNEAQ (reference sequence). V trimming: 4 bases; J trimming: 0 bases; junction bases outside the gene matches: 8. The CDR3: CASSWTSGRVHQETQYF. The CDR3 nucleotides read TGTGCCAGCAGCTGGACTAGCGGAAGGGTACACCAAGAGACCCAGTACTTC.

This clonotype turned up a few times. The junction differs from germline at one of its ends, possibly a read error. The genes are TRBV9 and TRBJ2-6, with 10 bases matching TRBD1. Germline lookup yields CDR1 SGDLS and CDR2 YYNGEE. This CDR3 contains 15 residues. CDR3 nucleotides: TGTGCCAGCAGCGGTCCCGGGACAGGGGACAACGTCCTGACTTTC. Residues: CASSGPGTGDNVLTF.

This clonotype came up a few times. In DNA form, the CDR3 reads TGTGCCAGTAGTACCGGGGAGGGGACGTCACCCCTCCACTTT. Its translation is CASSTGEGTSPLHF. V gene TRBV19 combines with J gene TRBJ1-6, with TRBD1 as a possible D gene (5 bases). Trimming cost V 4 bases and J 10 bases, with 14 bases left between them. The CDR3 length is 14 residues. Germline V gives CDR1 LNHDA, CDR2 SQIVND (reference sequence). The full variable domain, completed using reference TRBV19 and TRBJ1-6, is DGGITQSPKYLFRKEGQNVTLSCEQNLNHDAMYWYRQDPGQGLRLIYYSQIVNDFQKGDIAEGYSVSREKKESFPLTVTSAQKNPTAFYLCASSTGEGTSPLHFGNGTRLTVT.

This clonotype was counted ten times or more. This rearrangement joins TRBV7-9 to TRBJ1-1; tentatively, D is TRBD1 (6 bases). The germline gives CDR1 SEHNR, CDR2 FQNEAQ (reference sequence). The CDR3 length is 16 residues. V was trimmed by 1 base and J by 6 bases, leaving 18 bases between them. Written as DNA, the CDR3 is TGTGCCAGCAGCTTAGAGGGGCCGGGGGCCGGTTCTGAAGCTTTCTTT. Protein sequence: CASSLEGPGAGSEAFF.